Each of the 18 T cell receptor beta chains below was sequenced from the same sample in a study of blood T cell repertoires in COVID-19. Clones were read by immunoSEQ multiplex PCR, and TCRdb kept only the in-frame ones, dropping some. In the table there are under 150,000 clones, about 75% of which are singletons. The sequencing sample was made of peripheral blood. These receptors were collected from a man older than 75 with acute or convalescent COVID-19.

The genes are TRBV18 and TRBJ1-1, with TRBD1 identical over 7 bases. CDR1 is KGHSH and CDR2 is LQKENI in the germline V gene. Trimming removed 4 bases from V and 4 bases from J; junction bases left unmatched: 6. The CDR3 loop spans 14 amino acids. As DNA, the CDR3 is TGTGCCAGCTCACACGACCAGGGGGTCACTGAAGCTTTCTTT. Protein product: CASSHDQGVTEAFF.

In this sample, this clone turned up a few times. The chain joins TRBV24-1 to TRBJ1-3; D is perhaps TRBD1 (5 bases). Trimming stripped 9 bases from V and 11 bases from J, with 13 bases between. CDR3 size: 11 residues. CDR1 and CDR2 from the germline V gene are KGHDR and SFDVKD. This CDR3 reads CATVIGGSIYF. DNA of the CDR3: TGTGCCACCGTCATCGGGGGGTCCATATATTTT.

The chain links TRBV5-1 to TRBJ2-5, with TRBD1 identical over 10 bases. The V gene end was trimmed by 2 bases and the J gene end by 2 bases; junction bases not matched to a gene: 3. Looked up from germline, CDR1 is SGHRS and CDR2 is YFSETQ. CDR3 size: 15 residues. CDR3 amino acids: CASSLGTGVQETQYF. Here the CDR3 DNA reads TGCGCCAGCAGCTTAGGGACAGGGGTGCAAGAGACCCAGTACTTC.

The chain uses TRBV12-5 and TRBJ2-2; 8 bases align to TRBD2. Per germline, CDR1 LGHNT and CDR2 FRNRAP. The CDR3 is 16 amino acids. J gave up 1 base and V 4 bases, and 5 bases lay outside the gene matches. The CDR3 region is CASGSRGGWNTGELFF. CDR3 DNA: TGTGCTAGTGGTTCCCGGGGGGGTTGGAACACCGGGGAGCTGTTTTTT.

V usage is TRBV6-6 and J usage is TRBJ1-2, with 11 bases aligning to TRBD1. The CDR3 is made up of 16 amino acids. The germline CDR1 and CDR2 sequences are MNHNY and SVGAGI (reference sequence). With V trimmed by 5 bases and J by 1 base, 6 bases remained unmatched. This CDR3 is CASSKLGTGGNYGYTF. The CDR3 nucleotides read TGTGCCAGCAGTAAGCTTGGGACAGGGGGTAACTATGGCTACACCTTC.

The rearrangement uses TRBV4-3 and TRBJ2-2; TRBD1 agrees at 12 bases. The germline gives CDR1 LGHNA, CDR2 YSLEER. The CDR3 is 16 amino acids. Trimming at V came to 5 bases and at J to 3 bases, leaving 4 bases not matched to a gene. The CDR3 sequence: CASSLGQGADTGELFF. The CDR3 nucleotides read TGCGCCAGCAGCTTGGGACAGGGGGCGGACACCGGGGAGCTGTTTTTT.

The CDR3 spells CASSPRERGGDEQFF. CDR3 bases: TGTGCCAGCAGCCCTAGAGAGCGGGGGGGCGATGAGCAGTTCTTC. The chain employs TRBV11-2 and TRBJ2-1, with 10 bases aligning to TRBD2. The CDR3 totals 15 residues. J gave up 8 bases and V 5 bases, and 9 bases lay outside the gene matches. CDR1 is SGHAT and CDR2 is FQNNGV in the germline V gene.

Note on this clone: One end of the junction fails to match germline, which may point to a read error. The chain recombines TRBV7-3 with TRBJ2-7; 10 nucleotides align to TRBD1. CDR3 size: 12 residues. CDR1 and CDR2 (germline): SGHTA, FQGTGA. Here the CDR3 reads CATLPVWGQGRF. The DNA for the CDR3 is TGTGCCACCCTCCCCGTGTGGGGACAGGGGAGATTC.

The chain employs TRBV6-1 and TRBJ2-5, with unresolved D. Germline CDR1 MNHNS, CDR2 SASEGT. Trimming removed 0 bases from V and 4 bases from J, with 12 bases in between. The CDR3 spans 15 residues. CDR3 protein: CASSEAPQIRETQYF. CDR3 sequence (DNA): TGTGCCAGCAGTGAAGCACCACAGATTAGAGAGACCCAGTACTTC.

This chain joins TRBV5-1 and TRBJ2-1, with 11 bases fitting TRBD1. Unmatched junction bases numbered 3, after V lost 4 bases and J lost 6 bases. Germline V gene lookup returns CDR1 SGHRS and CDR2 YFSETQ. CDR3 length equals 14 residues. CDR3 nucleotides: TGCGCCAGCAGCGGCGGGACAGGGGGCAATGAGCAGTTCTTC. Protein product: CASSGGTGGNEQFF.

In DNA form, the CDR3 reads TGTGCCAGCAGCTCCGGGAGGCTCTCCTACGAGCAGTACTTC. Its protein is CASSSGRLSYEQYF. This chain links TRBV7-2 with TRBJ2-7; TRBD2 aligns across 7 bases. This CDR3 has 14 residues. V was clipped by 4 bases and J by 0 bases; unmatched bases: 3. Per germline, CDR1 SGHTA and CDR2 FQGNSA.

This clone was found once. The V call is TRBV2, the J call TRBJ1-1, with D unclear. The CDR3 totals 19 residues. Germline V lookup: CDR1 SNHLY, CDR2 FYNNEI. The germline V and J ends were trimmed by 2 bases and 5 bases, with 27 bases remaining between them. CDR3 nucleotide sequence: TGTGCCAGCAGTGAACCTATCGTTACTACGACGGGGAGGAGGACTGAAGCTTTCTTT. Its translation is CASSEPIVTTTGRRTEAFF.

The V call is TRBV24-1, the J call TRBJ2-6, with a weak D call TRBD1 (6 bases). The germline CDR1 and CDR2 sequences are KGHDR and SFDVKD. V was clipped by 3 bases and J by 0 bases, with 14 bases between them. The CDR3 is made up of 18 amino acids. The CDR3: CATSDPGHQSSGANVLTF. The CDR3 DNA sequence: TGTGCCACCAGTGATCCGGGACACCAGAGCTCTGGGGCCAACGTCCTGACTTTC.

The rearrangement uses TRBV12-3 or TRBV12-4 and TRBJ1-1; D remains ambiguous. V was shortened by 7 bases and J by 4 bases, with 7 bases between the two germline ends. The CDR3 sequence is 11 residues long. In DNA, the CDR3 is TGTGCCAGCACGCCGGTCACTGAAGCTTTCTTT. Its translation: CASTPVTEAFF.

CDR3 region: CASSQGQGEGEQYF. The CDR3 nucleotides are TGCGCCAGCAGCCAAGGACAGGGAGAAGGCGAGCAGTACTTC. This rearrangement joins TRBV5-1 to TRBJ2-7, with 8 bases matching TRBD1. V was pared by 4 bases and J by 6 bases, with 9 bases of the junction left unmatched. The CDR3 loop spans 14 amino acids. CDR1 is SGHRS, CDR2 YFSETQ, per germline.

CDR3 protein: CASSLGGGGGYNEQFF. The CDR3 DNA is TGTGCCAGCAGCTTAGGTGGCGGGGGAGGGTACAATGAGCAGTTCTTC. V gene TRBV7-2 combines with J gene TRBJ2-1, with 7 positions matching TRBD2. After removal of 1 base from V and 4 bases from J, the junction contained 7 bases not matched to a gene. CDR1 is SGHTA, CDR2 FQGNSA, per germline. The CDR3 covers 16 residues.

The chain carries TRBV19 and TRBJ1-2; the match to TRBD1 covers 7 bases. There are 15 residues in the CDR3. Germline values: CDR1 LNHDA, CDR2 SQIVND (reference sequence). With 4 bases clipped from V and 2 bases from J, the junction kept 7 bases outside the gene matches. CDR3 DNA: TGTGCCAGTAGTAAGCAGACGGGACAGAACTATGGCTACACCTTC. Protein sequence: CASSKQTGQNYGYTF.

V gene TRBV27 combines with J gene TRBJ1-1; 7 bases align to TRBD1. The J segment lost 5 bases and the V segment lost 5 bases, leaving 8 bases of the junction unmatched. The CDR3 has 14 residues. Germline CDR1 reads MNHEY; CDR2 reads SMNVEV (reference sequence). The CDR3 DNA sequence: TGTGCCAGCAGTCCAAGACAGGGCCGAACTGAAGCTTTCTTT. Translating it yields CASSPRQGRTEAFF.